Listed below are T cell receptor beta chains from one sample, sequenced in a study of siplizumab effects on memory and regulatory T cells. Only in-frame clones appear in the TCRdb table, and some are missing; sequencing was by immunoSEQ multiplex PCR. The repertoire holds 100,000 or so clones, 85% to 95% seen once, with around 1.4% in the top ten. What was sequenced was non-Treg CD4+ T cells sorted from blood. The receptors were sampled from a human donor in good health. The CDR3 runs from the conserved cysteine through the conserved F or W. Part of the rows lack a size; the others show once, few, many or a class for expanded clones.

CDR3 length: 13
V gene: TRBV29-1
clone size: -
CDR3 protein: CSVEVGVDYGYTF

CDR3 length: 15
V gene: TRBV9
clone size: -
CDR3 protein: CASSVVAGTTDTQYF

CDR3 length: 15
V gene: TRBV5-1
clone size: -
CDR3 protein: CASSPGGGAENEQFF

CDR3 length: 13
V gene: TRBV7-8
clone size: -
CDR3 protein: CASTRGTGDEQFF

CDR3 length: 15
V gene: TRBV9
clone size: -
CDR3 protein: CASSPPGLAKETQYF

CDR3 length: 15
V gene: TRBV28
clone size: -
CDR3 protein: CASSLDGGGSYEQYF

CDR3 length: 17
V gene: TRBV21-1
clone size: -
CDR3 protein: CASSKEFGVRQDNEQFF

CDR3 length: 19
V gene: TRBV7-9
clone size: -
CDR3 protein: CASSSVSGTGAIAKNIQYF

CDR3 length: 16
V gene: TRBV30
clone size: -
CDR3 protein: CAWRPPGTQWHTEAFF

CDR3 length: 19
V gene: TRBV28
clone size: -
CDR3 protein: CASRLGGGGGPIPLYGYTF

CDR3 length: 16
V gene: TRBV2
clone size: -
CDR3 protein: CASMSAGGRLAETQYF

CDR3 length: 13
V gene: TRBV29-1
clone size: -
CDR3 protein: CSALWGQREAQYF

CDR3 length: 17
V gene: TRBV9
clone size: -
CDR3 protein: CASSPFPTSGYQETQYF

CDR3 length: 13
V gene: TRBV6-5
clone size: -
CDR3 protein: CASSSYSSYGYTF

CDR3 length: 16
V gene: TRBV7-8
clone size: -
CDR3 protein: CASSPDSTGQIQPQHF

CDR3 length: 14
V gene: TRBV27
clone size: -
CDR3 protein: CASSFDSVRQPQHF

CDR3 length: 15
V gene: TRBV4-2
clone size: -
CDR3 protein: CASSQLLADSYEQYF

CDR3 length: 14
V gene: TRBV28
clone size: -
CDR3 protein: CASRRPGGYNEQFF

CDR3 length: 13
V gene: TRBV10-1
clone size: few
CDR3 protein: CASSARVFDGYTF

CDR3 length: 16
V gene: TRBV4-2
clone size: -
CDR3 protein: CASSQERLASYNEQFF

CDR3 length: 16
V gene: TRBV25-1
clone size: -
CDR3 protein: CASSDRLAGGLAKQFF

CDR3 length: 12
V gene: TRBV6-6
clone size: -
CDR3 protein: CASSYGPVAQYF

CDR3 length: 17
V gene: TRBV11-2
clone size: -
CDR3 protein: CASSLAGGTGSYNEQFF

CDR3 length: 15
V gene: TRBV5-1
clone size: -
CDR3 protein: CASSLWQGREETQYF

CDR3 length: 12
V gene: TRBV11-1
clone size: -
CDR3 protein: CASSFYRNEQFF

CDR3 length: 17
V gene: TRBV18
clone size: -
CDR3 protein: CASSPPPGRSGANVLTF

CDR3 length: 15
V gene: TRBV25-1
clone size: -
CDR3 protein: CASSQRGGSYNEQFF

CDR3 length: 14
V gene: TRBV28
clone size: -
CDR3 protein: CASSLGQSYNEQFF

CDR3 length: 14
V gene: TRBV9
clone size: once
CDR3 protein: CASSEPGSLYEQFF

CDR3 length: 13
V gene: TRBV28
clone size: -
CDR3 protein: CASSSPTGREQYF

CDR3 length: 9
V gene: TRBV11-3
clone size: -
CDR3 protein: CASSDRAYF

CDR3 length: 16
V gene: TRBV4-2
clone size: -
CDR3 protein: CASSQPGTGKDYGYTF

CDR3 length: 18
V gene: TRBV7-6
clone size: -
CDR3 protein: CASSRIIAGAKPQETQYF

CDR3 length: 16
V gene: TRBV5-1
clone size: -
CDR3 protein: CASSLAPAGGPNEQFF

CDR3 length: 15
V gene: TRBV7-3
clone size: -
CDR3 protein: CASSLTSGTTDTQYF

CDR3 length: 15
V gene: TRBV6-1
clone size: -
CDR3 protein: CASSGLGGGPLEQFF